This entry features one T cell receptor beta chain sequence. Antigen unknown. The data were taken from a study of shared clonotypes between healthy human individuals. Selected positively for CCR7 and CD45RO-negative, naive CD8 cells excluded terminally differentiated effector memory CD45RA+ cells. Study results and caveats: Naive subsets, compared against memory subsets, generally had larger estimated richness values. Tissue TCR repertoires likely differ from these blood-only repertoires.

An even split of each subset's genomic DNA across several immunoSEQ plates was performed. Sorted subsets were amplified in replicate PCRs using around 220 ng DNA, some 31,000 T cell genomes. Sequencing used immunoSEQ multiplex PCR; TCRdb keeps in-frame clones, though not all of them. In the table there are 1.5 million to 2.5 million clones, about 95% of which are singletons. This CDR3 is 15 amino acids long. V was pared by 5 bases and J by 0 bases, with 14 bases between. Per germline, CDR1 SGHVS and CDR2 FNYEAQ. The material sequenced was naive CD8+ T cells sorted from blood. The sequence came from a man younger than 30 in good health. The gene calls are TRBV7-6 and TRBJ2-7; a weak D match, TRBD1 (6 bases). The CDR3, as DNA: TGTGCCAGCAGCCACCACAGGGATAGCTCCTACGAGCAGTACTTC. Amino acid sequence: CASSHHRDSSYEQYF.